This record concerns one T cell receptor (beta chain) sequence. This specimen comes from a study of OX40 agonist ivuxolimab in advanced cancers. Overall study: The patients got ivuxolimab, which is an agonistic anti-OX40 (CD134) antibody.

Blood sampling was done at baseline, cycle 4 day 1, and cycle 7 day 1. The CDR3 runs 14 residues. Trimming took 1 base from V and 0 from J, leaving 7 bases between them. Germline CDR1 LNHDA, CDR2 SQIVND (reference sequence). The repertoire was sequenced with immunoSEQ multiplex PCR; TCRdb's copy has only in-frame clones and lacks some. The sample has some 94,000 clones; roughly 90% are singletons. This receptor was taken from an adult with an advanced solid tumor such as melanoma, head and neck, liver or kidney cancer. Material: CD4+ or CD8+ T cells sorted from blood, obtained in a trial of the OX40 agonist ivuxolimab. The J gene is TRBJ2-7, the V gene TRBV19; no firm D call. As DNA, the CDR3 is TGTGCCAGTAGTATAGTACAAGGCTCCTACGAGCAGTACTTC. It specifies CASSIVQGSYEQYF.